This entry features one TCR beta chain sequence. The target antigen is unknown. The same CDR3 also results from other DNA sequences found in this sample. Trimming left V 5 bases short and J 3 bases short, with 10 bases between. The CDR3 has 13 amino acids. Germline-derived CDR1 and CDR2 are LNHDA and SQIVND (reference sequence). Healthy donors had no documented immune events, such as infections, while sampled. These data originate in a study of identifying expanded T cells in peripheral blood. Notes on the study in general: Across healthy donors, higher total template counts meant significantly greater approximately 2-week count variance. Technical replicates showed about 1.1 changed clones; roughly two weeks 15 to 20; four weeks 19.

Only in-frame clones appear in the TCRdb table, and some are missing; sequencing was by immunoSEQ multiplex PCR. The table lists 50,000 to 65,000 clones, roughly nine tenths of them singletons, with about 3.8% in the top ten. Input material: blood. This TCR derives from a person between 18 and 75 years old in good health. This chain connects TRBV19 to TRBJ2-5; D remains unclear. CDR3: CASSRSPEETQYF. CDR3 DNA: TGTGCCAGTAGTCGATCACCTGAAGAGACCCAGTACTTC.